One sample yielded the 10 T cell receptor beta chains listed below, sequenced in a study of cytomegalovirus exposure and HLA in healthy donors. PCR used 60 Vbeta primers and 13 Jbeta primers. The repertoire was sequenced with immunoSEQ multiplex PCR; TCRdb's copy has only in-frame clones and lacks some. Of roughly 150,000 clones detected, roughly 84% appear once; the ten largest clones hold 2.3%. The sample was PBMCs. These receptor sequences come from a woman aged 18-29 years in good health and CMV-seronegative.

In its sample, this clone was seen a few times. The chain links TRBV7-2 to TRBJ2-5, with D perhaps TRBD2 (5 bases). CDR3 length: 14 amino acids. V lost 0 bases to trimming and J lost 2 bases, with 7 bases between them. Germline V gives CDR1 SGHTA, CDR2 FQGNSA. This chain's CDR3 is CASSLAGNQETQYF. The DNA for the CDR3 is TGTGCCAGCAGCTTAGCCGGGAATCAAGAGACCCAGTACTTC.

This sequence joins TRBV7-2 and TRBJ1-2, with D tentatively TRBD1 (5 bases). The germline CDR1 and CDR2 sequences are SGHTA and FQGNSA. The CDR3 is 13 amino acids. Trimming stripped 7 bases from V and 7 bases from J, with 16 bases between. The CDR3, as DNA: TGTGCCAGCATGTTGGGACTGGGAAGTGGCTACACCTTC. It specifies CASMLGLGSGYTF.

The gene calls are TRBV4-2 and TRBJ2-5; 11 bases agree with TRBD2. J lost 5 bases, V lost 4 bases, and 12 bases had no gene match. Germline-derived CDR1 and CDR2 are LGHNA and YNFKEQ. This CDR3 contains 17 residues. This CDR3 reads CASSRYVAGGPKETQYF. The CDR3 region has the DNA TGTGCCAGCAGCCGATATGTAGCGGGAGGGCCTAAGGAGACCCAGTACTTC.

This chain links TRBV10-3 with TRBJ2-2; 7 nucleotides line up with TRBD1. Trimming took 0 bases from V and 2 from J; bases not matched to a gene: 3. The CDR3 contains 16 residues. Looked up from germline, CDR1 is ENHRY and CDR2 is SYGVKD. Here the CDR3 reads CAISESGGINTGELFF. The DNA for the CDR3 is TGTGCCATCAGTGAGTCAGGGGGCATCAACACCGGGGAGCTGTTTTTT.

V gene TRBV10-3 combines with J gene TRBJ2-2; 10 nucleotides line up with TRBD2. This CDR3 region has 15 residues. Trimming took 4 bases from V and 6 from J; bases not matched to a gene: 5. Germline V lookup: CDR1 ENHRY, CDR2 SYGVKD. In nucleotides, the CDR3 is TGTGCCATCAGTGGGGCTAGCGGGAGCGCCGGGGAGCTGTTTTTT. Amino acids: CAISGASGSAGELFF.

This clone was picked up one time. This chain links TRBV10-3 with TRBJ2-7, with 7 bases lining up with TRBD1. CDR3 length equals 14 residues. Germline CDR1 ENHRY, CDR2 SYGVKD. V trimming: 5 bases; J trimming: 4 bases; junction bases outside the gene matches: 8. The CDR3 region has the DNA TGTGCCATCAGTCGCCGGGACAGCTATTACGAGCAGTACTTC. Amino acid sequence: CAISRRDSYYEQYF.

This clone was recorded only once. The chain has TRBV27 and TRBJ2-7, with TRBD2 identical over 13 bases. Germline CDR1 and CDR2: MNHEY and SMNVEV (reference sequence). The V segment lost 5 bases and the J segment 4 bases; nucleotides outside the gene matches: 2. The CDR3 covers 14 residues. The CDR3 DNA is TGTGCCAGCAGTCGGACTAGCGGGAGTTACGAGCAGTACTTC. Encoded protein: CASSRTSGSYEQYF.

The chain is built from TRBV6-4 and TRBJ1-2; D gene uncertain. Per the germline V gene, CDR1 is MRHNA and CDR2 is SNTAGT. The CDR3 consists of 11 residues. With 0 bases removed from V and 14 bases from J, the gap between germline ends came to 10 bases. CDR3 sequence reads: CASSDSGSFTF. The CDR3 DNA sequence: TGTGCCAGCAGTGACTCCGGTAGTTTTACCTTC.

The V gene is TRBV6-1, the J gene TRBJ2-5, with 7 nucleotides matching TRBD1. The junction had 9 bases not matched to a gene; V was cut back by 7 bases and J by 1 base. Germline V lookup: CDR1 MNHNS, CDR2 SASEGT. The CDR3 extends over 15 amino acids. CDR3 DNA sequence: TGTGCCAGCACAGGGAAGGGGGCCCTCCAAGAGACCCAGTACTTC. Its protein product is CASTGKGALQETQYF.

In DNA, the CDR3 is TGTGCCAGCAGCAAATTTAGCGGCTCCTACGAGCAGTACTTC. Its translation is CASSKFSGSYEQYF. V and J are TRBV9 and TRBJ2-7; the D gene is possibly TRBD2 (6 bases). Germline CDR1 reads SGDLS; CDR2 reads YYNGEE. The V end was cut by 4 bases, the J end by 0 bases, with 11 bases between. The CDR3 sequence is 14 residues long.